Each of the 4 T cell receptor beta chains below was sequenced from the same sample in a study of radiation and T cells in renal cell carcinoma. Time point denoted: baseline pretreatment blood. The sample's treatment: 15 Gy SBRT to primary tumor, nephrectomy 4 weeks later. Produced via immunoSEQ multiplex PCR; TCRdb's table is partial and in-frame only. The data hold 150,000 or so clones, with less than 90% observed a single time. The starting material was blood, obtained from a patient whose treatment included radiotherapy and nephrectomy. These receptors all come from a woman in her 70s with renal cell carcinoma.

CDR3 bases: TGTGCCAGTCGGGACAGGGCCATCTCTGGGGCCAACGTCCTGACTTTC. Its protein is CASRDRAISGANVLTF. The rearrangement uses TRBV19 and TRBJ2-6; TRBD1 matches at 9 bases. The trim removed 8 bases at V and 0 bases at J, leaving 5 bases unmatched. The germline V gene has CDR1 LNHDA and CDR2 SQIVND (reference sequence). This CDR3 has 16 residues.

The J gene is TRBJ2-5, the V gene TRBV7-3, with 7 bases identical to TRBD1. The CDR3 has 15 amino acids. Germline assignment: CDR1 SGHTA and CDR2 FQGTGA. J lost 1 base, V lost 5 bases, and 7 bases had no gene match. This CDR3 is CASSPSGGSQETQYF. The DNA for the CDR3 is TGTGCCAGCAGCCCATCAGGGGGATCCCAAGAGACCCAGTACTTC.

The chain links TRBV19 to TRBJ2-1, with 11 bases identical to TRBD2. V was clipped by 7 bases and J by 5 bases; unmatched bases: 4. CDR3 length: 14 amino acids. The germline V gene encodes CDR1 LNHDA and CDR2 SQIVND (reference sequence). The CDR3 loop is CASNSGGANNEQFF. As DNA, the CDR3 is TGTGCCAGTAATAGCGGGGGGGCGAACAATGAGCAGTTCTTC.

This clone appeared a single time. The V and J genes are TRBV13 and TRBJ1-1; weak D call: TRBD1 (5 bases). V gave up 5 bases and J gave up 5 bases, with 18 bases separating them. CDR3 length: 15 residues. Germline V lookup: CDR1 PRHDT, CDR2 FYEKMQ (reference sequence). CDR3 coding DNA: TGTGCCAGCAGCCCCTGGGATGGGGGGAGGACTGAAGCTTTCTTT. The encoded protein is CASSPWDGGRTEAFF.